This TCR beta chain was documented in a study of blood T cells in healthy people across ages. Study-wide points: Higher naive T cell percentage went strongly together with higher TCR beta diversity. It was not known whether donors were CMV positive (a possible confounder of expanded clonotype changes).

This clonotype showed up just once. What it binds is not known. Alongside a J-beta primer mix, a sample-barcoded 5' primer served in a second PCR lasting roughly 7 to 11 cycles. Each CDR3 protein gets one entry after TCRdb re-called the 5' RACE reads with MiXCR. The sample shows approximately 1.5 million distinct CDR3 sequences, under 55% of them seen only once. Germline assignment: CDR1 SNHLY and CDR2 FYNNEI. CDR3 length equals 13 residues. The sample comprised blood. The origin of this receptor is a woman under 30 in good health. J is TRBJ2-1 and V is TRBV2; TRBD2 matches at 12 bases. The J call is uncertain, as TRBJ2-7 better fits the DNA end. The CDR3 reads CAKGTSGYNEQYF. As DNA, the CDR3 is TGTGCCAAAGGGACTAGCGGGTACAATGAGCAGTACTTC.